This T cell receptor (beta chain) comes out of a study of cytomegalovirus exposure and HLA in healthy donors. Study-wide results and limits: Exclusion as indistinguishable affected some V segments, including TRBV6-2 and TRBV6-3.

The primer mix had 60 Vbeta and 13 Jbeta primers. This table comes from immunoSEQ multiplex PCR, and its TCRdb copy is limited to in-frame clones, with some not included. This sample yields 100,000 or so clones, of which 65% to 85% are seen a single time; around 2% belongs to the top ten. As to this clone: Antigen specificity is unknown.

The germline V and J ends were trimmed by 5 bases and 6 bases, with 19 bases remaining between them. The germline CDR1 and CDR2 sequences are LNHDA and SQIVND (reference sequence). This CDR3 comprises 15 residues. V usage is TRBV19 and J usage is TRBJ1-2; D gene ambiguous. The sample comprised PBMCs. The sequence derives from a man aged 18 to 30 in good health and CMV-seronegative. The chain's CDR3 is CASSPSVSSIHGYTF. In DNA form, the CDR3 reads TGTGCCAGTAGTCCGAGCGTGTCGTCCATCCATGGCTACACCTTC.